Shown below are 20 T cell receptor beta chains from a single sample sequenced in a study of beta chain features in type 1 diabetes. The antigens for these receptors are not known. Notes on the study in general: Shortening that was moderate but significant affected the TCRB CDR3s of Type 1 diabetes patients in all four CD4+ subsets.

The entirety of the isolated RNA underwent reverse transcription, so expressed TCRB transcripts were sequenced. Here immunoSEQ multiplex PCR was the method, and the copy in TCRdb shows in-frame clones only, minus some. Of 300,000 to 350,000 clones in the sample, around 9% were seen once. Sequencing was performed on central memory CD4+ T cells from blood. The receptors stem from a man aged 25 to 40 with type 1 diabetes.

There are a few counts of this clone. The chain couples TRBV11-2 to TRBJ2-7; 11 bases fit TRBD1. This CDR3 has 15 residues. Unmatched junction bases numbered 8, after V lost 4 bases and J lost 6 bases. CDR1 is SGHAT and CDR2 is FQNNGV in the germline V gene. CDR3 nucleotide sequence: TGTGCCAGCAGCTGGACAGGGGGCTCGGTGCCCGAGCAGTACTTC. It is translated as CASSWTGGSVPEQYF.

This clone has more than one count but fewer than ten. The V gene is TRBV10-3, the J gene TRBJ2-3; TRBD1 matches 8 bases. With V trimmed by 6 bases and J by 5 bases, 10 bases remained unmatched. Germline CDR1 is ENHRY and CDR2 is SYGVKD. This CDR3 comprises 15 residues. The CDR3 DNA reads TGTGCCATCAGGGGCCAGGGGGCGACGGGAGATACGCAGTATTTT. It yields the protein CAIRGQGATGDTQYF.

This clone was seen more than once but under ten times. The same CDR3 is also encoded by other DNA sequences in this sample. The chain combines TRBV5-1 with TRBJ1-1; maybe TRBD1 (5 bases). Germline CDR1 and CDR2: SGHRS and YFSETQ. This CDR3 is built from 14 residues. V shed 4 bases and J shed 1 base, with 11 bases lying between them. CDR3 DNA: TGCGCCAGCAGCACGGGGACGGCGAACACTGAAGCTTTCTTT. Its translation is CASSTGTANTEAFF.

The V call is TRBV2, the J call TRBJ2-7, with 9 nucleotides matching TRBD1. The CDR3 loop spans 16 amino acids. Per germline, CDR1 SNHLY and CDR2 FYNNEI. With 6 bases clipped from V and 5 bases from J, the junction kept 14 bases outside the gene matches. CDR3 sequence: CASRERTGGVIHEQYF. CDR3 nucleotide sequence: TGTGCCAGCAGAGAACGAACAGGGGGCGTGATCCACGAGCAGTACTTC.

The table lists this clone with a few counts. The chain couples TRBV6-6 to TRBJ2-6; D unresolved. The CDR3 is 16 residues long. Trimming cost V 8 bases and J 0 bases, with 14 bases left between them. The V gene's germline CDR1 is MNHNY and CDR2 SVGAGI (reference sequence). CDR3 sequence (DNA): TGTGCCAGCGAGTCTGGCGGAATCTCTGGGGCCAACGTCCTGACTTTC. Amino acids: CASESGGISGANVLTF.

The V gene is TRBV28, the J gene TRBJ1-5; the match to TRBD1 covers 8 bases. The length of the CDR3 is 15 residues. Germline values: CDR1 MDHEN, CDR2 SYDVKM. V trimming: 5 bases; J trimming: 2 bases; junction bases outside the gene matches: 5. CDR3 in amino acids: CASSLGQGGNQPQHF. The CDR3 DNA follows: TGTGCCAGCAGTCTAGGACAGGGCGGCAATCAGCCCCAGCATTTT. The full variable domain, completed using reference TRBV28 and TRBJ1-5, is DVKVTQSSRYLVKRTGEKVFLECVQDMDHENMFWYRQDPGLGLRLIYFSYDVKMKEKGDIPEGYSVSREKKERFSLILESASTNQTSMYLCASSLGQGGNQPQHFGDGTRLSIL.

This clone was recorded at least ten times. The CDR3 is CASSELFGERGETQYF. CDR3 bases: TGTGCCAGCAGTGAATTATTCGGCGAGAGGGGAGAGACCCAGTACTTC. J is TRBJ2-5 and V is TRBV25-1; either TRBD1 or TRBD2 may supply D (5 bases each). The CDR3 runs 16 residues. Germline values: CDR1 MGHDK, CDR2 SYGVNS. V lost 1 base and J 4 bases, leaving 16 bases between the germline ends.

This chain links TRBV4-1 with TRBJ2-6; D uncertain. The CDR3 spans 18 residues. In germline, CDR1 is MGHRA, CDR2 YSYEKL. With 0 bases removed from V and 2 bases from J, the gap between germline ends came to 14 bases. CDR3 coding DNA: TGCGCCAGCAGCCAAGATCTAAGGACGGCAGCTGGGGCCAACGTCCTGACTTTC. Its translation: CASSQDLRTAAGANVLTF.

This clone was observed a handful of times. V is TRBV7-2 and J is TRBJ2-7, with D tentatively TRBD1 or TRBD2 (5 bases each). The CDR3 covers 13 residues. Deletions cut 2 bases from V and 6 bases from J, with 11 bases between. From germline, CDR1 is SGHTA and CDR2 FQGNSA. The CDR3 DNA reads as TGTGCCAGCAGCTTAAGCCGGGGCGCCGAGCAGTACTTC. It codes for CASSLSRGAEQYF.

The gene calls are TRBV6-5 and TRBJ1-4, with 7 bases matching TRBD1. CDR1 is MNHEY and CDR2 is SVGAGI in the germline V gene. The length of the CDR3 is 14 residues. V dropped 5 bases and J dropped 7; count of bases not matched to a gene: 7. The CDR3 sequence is CASSQRQGVEKLFF. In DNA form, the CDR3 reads TGTGCCAGCAGTCAAAGACAGGGTGTTGAAAAACTGTTTTTT.

The CDR3 region has the DNA TGCGCCAGCAGCCAATCCGGACAGGGGGCATATGGCTACACCTTC. Residues: CASSQSGQGAYGYTF. V gene TRBV4-3 combines with J gene TRBJ1-2; TRBD1 matches 11 bases. J lost 5 bases, V lost 2 bases, and 4 bases had no gene match. The CDR3 is made up of 15 amino acids. CDR1 and CDR2 (germline): LGHNA, YSLEER.

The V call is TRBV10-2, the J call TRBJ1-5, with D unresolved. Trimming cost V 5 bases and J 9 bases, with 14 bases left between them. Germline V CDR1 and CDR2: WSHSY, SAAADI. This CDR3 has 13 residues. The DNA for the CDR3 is TGCGCCAGCAGTCCCCGAGGTGAGGGGCCCCAGCATTTT. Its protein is CASSPRGEGPQHF.

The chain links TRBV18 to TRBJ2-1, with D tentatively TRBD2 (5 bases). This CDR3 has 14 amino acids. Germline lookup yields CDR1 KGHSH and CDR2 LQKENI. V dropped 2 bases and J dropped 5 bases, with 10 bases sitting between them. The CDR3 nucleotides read TGTGCCAGCTCACCATCCCTGGGAGACAATGAGCAGTTCTTC. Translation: CASSPSLGDNEQFF.

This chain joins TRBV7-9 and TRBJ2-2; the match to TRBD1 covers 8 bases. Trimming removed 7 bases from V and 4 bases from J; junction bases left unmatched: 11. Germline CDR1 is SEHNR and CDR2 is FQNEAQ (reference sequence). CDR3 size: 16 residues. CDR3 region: CASNPMDRVSTGELFF. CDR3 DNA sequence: TGTGCCAGCAACCCTATGGACAGGGTTAGCACCGGGGAGCTGTTTTTT.

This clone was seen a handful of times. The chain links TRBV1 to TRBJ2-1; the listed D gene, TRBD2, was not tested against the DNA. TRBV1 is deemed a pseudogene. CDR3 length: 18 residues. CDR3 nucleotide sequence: TGCACCAGCAGCCAAGACTCCCGGGCTAGCGGGGATTACAATGAGCAGTTCTTC. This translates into CTSSQDSRASGDYNEQFF.

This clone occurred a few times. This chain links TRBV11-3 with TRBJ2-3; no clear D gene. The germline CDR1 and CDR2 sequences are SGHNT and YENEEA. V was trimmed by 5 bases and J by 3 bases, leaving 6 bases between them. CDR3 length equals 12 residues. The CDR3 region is CASSASTDTQYF. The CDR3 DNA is TGTGCCAGCAGCGCCTCAACAGATACGCAGTATTTT.

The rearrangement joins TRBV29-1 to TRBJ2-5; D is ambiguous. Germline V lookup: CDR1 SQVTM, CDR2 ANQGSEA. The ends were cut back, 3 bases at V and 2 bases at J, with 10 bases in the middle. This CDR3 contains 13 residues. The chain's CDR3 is CSVEQASQETQYF. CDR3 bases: TGCAGCGTTGAGCAGGCCTCACAAGAGACCCAGTACTTC.

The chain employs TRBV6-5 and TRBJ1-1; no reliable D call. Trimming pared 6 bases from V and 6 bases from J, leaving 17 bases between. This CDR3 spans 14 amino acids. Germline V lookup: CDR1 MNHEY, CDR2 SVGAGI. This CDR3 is CASRLLAVAAEAFF. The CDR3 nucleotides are TGTGCCAGCAGGCTCCTCGCGGTGGCCGCTGAAGCTTTCTTT.

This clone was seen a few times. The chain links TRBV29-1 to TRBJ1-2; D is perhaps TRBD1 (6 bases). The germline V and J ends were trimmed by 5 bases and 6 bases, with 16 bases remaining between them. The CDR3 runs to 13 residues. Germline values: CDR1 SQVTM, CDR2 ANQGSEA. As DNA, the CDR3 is TGCAGCGTTAGGCGGGGGGCCGAGGATGGCTACACCTTC. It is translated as CSVRRGAEDGYTF.

Here the CDR3 reads CASSFTGGTDTQYF. The DNA for the CDR3 is TGTGCCAGCAGCTTTACAGGTGGCACAGATACGCAGTATTTT. The chain joins TRBV11-2 to TRBJ2-3, with D possibly being TRBD1 (5 bases). Germline V lookup: CDR1 SGHAT, CDR2 FQNNGV. CDR3 length: 14 amino acids. Between the trimmed V and J ends, which lost 3 bases and 1 base, there was a span of 8 bases.